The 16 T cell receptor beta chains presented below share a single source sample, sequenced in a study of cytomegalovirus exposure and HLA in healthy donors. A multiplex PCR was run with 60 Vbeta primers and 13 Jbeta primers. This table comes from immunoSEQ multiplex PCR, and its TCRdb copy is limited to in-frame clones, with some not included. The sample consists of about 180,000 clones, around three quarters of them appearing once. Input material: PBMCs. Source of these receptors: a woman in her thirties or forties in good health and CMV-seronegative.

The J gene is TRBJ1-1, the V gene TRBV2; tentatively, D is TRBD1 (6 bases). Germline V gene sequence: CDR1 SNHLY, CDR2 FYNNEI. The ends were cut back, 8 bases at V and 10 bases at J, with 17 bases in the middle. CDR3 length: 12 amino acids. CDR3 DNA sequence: TGTGCCAGCGAGGGGGTCGGGGGGGGAGCTTTCTTT. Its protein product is CASEGVGGGAFF. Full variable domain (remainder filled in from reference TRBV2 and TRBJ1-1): EPEVTQTPSHQVTQMGQEVILRCVPISNHLYFYWYRQILGQKVEFLVSFYNNEISEKSEIFDDQFSVERPDGSNFTLKIRSTKLEDSAMYFCASEGVGGGAFFGQGTRLTVV.

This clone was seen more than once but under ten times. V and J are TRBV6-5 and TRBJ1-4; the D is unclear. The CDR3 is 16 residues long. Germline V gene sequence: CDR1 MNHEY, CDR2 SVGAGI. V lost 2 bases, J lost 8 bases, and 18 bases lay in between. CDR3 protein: CASSYGVLAGTEKLFF. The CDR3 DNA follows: TGTGCCAGCAGTTACGGGGTCCTAGCGGGAACCGAAAAACTGTTTTTT.

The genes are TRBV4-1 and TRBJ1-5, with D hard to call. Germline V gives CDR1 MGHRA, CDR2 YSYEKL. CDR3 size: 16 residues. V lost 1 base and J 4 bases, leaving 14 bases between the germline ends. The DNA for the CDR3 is TGCGCCAGCAGCCAAGTCGGTATGAACAGTAATCAGCCCCAGCATTTT. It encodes CASSQVGMNSNQPQHF.

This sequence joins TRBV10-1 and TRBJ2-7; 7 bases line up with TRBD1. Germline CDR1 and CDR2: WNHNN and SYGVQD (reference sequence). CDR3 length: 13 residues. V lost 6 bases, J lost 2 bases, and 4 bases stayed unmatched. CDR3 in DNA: TGCGCCAGCAGCGGGGACAGTGCCTACGAGCAGTACTTC. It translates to CASSGDSAYEQYF.

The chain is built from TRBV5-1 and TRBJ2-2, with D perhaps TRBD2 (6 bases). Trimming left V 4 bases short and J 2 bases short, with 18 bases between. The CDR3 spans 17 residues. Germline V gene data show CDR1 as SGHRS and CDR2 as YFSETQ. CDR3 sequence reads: CASSDPYRRGNTGELFF. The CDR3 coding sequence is TGCGCCAGCAGCGACCCGTACAGGAGGGGCAACACCGGGGAGCTGTTTTTT.

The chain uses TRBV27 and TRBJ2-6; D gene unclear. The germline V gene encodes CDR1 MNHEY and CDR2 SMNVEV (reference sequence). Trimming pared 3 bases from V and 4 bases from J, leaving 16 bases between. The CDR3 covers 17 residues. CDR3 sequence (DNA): TGTGCCAGCAGTTTTGTCAATTCGGTGCGGGGGGCCAACGTCCTGACTTTC. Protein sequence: CASSFVNSVRGANVLTF.

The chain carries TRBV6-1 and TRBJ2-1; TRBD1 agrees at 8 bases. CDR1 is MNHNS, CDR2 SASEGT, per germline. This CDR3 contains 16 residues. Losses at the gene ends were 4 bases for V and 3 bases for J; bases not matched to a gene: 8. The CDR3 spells CASSGFRGQVYNEQFF. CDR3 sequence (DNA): TGTGCCAGCAGTGGGTTTCGGGGACAGGTCTACAATGAGCAGTTCTTC.

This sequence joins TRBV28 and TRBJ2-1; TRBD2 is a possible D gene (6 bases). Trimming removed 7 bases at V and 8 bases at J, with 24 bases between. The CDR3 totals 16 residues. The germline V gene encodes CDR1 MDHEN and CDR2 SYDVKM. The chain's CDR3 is CASTTPRRGSFDEQFF. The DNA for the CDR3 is TGTGCCAGCACCACACCGAGGAGGGGAAGTTTCGATGAGCAGTTCTTC. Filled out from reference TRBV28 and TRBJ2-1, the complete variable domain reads DVKVTQSSRYLVKRTGEKVFLECVQDMDHENMFWYRQDPGLGLRLIYFSYDVKMKEKGDIPEGYSVSREKKERFSLILESASTNQTSMYLCASTTPRRGSFDEQFFGPGTRLTVL.

The CDR3: CASSKREGRYEQYF. In DNA form, the CDR3 reads TGTGCCAGCAGCAAGCGGGAGGGCCGATACGAGCAGTACTTC. The chain combines TRBV6-5 with TRBJ2-5; 10 nucleotides line up with TRBD2. Matching the DNA end better, TRBJ2-7 makes the J call doubtful. From germline, CDR1 is MNHEY and CDR2 SVGAGI. This CDR3 has 14 residues.

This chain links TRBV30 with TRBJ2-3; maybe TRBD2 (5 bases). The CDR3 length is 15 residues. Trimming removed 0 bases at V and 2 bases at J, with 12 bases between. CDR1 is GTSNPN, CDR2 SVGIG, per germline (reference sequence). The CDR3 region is CAWSVHAGYTDTQYF. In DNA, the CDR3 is TGTGCCTGGAGTGTACACGCGGGCTACACAGATACGCAGTATTTT.

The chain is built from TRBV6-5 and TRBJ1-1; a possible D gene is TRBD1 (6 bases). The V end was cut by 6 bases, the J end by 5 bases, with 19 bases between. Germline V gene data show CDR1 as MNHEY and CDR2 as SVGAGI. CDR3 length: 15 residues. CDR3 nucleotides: TGTGCCAGCAGCTCCACCAGCAGGGGAAGGACTGAAGCTTTCTTT. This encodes CASSSTSRGRTEAFF.

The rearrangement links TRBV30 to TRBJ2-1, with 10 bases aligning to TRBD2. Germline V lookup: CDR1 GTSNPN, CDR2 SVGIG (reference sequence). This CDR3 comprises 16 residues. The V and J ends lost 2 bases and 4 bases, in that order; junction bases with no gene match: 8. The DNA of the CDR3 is TGTGCCTGGAGTCCCGGCCGACTAGCGGGTTACAATGAGCAGTTCTTC. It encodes CAWSPGRLAGYNEQFF.

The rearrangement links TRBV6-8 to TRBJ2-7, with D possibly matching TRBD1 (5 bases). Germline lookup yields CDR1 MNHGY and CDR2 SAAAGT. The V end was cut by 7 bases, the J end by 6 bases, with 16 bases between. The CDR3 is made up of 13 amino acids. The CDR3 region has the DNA TGTGCCAGCAAATCGATACCAGGGCGCGAGCAGTACTTC. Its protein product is CASKSIPGREQYF.

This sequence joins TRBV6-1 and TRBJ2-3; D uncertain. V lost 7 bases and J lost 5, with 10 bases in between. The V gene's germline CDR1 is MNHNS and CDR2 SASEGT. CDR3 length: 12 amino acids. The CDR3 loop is CASTRPGDTQYF. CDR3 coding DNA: TGTGCCAGCACAAGGCCGGGAGATACGCAGTATTTT.

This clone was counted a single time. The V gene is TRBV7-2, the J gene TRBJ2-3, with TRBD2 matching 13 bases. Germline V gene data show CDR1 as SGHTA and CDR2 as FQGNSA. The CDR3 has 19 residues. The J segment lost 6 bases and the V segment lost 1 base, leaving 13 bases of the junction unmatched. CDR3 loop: CASSLVVSRTSGSGDTQYF. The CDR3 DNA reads TGTGCCAGCAGCTTAGTTGTTTCCAGGACTAGCGGGAGTGGGGATACGCAGTATTTT.

CDR3: CASSLGRGQGVRETQYF. The CDR3 coding sequence is TGTGCCAGCAGTTTAGGTCGCGGACAGGGAGTAAGAGAGACCCAGTACTTC. The V gene is TRBV28, the J gene TRBJ2-5; TRBD1 aligns across 8 bases. Germline CDR1 MDHEN, CDR2 SYDVKM. Trimming removed 2 bases from V and 4 bases from J; junction bases left unmatched: 12. The CDR3 consists of 17 residues.